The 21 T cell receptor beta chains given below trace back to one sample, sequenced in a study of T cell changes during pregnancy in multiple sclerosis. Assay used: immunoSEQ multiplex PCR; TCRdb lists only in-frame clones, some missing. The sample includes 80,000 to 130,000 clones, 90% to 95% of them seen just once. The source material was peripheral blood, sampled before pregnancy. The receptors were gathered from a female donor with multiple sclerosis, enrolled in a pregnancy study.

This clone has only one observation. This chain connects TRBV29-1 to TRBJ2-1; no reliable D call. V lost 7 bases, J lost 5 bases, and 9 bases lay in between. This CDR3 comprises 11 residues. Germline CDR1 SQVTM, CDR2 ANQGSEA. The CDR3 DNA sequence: TGCAGCGGTACAGAACACAATGAGCAGTTCTTC. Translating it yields CSGTEHNEQFF.

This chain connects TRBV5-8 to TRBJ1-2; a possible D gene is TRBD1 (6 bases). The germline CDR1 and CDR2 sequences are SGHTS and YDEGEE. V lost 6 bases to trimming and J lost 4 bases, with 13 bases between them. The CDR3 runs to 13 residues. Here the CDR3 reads CASTRGDIYGYTF. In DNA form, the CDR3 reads TGTGCCAGCACCAGAGGGGACATCTATGGCTACACCTTC.

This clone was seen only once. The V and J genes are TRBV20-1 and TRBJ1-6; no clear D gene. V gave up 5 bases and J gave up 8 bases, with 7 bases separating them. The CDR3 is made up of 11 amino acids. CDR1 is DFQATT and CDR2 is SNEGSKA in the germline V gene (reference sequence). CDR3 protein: CSAGGHSPLHF. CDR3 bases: TGCAGTGCTGGAGGGCATTCACCCCTCCACTTT.

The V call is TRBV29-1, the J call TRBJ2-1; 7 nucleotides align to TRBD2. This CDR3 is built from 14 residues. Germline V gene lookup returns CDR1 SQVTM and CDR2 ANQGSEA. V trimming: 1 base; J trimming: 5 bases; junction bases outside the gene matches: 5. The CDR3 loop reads CSVEGLAGDNEQFF. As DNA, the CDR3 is TGCAGCGTTGAAGGGTTAGCGGGCGACAATGAGCAGTTCTTC.

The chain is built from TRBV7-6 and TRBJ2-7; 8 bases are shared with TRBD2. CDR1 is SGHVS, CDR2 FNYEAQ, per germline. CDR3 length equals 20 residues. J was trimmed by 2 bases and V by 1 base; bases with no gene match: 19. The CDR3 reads CASSLVAGLLADPYPYEQYF. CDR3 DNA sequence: TGTGCCAGCAGCTTAGTGGCTGGGTTACTAGCGGACCCATACCCCTACGAGCAGTACTTC.

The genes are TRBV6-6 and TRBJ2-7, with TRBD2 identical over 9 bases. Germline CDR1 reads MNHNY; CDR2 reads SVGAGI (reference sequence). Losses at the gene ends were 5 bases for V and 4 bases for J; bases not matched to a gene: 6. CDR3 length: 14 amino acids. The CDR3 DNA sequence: TGTGCCAGCAGTGAGCGGGAGGTGAGGTACGAGCAGTACTTC. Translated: CASSEREVRYEQYF.

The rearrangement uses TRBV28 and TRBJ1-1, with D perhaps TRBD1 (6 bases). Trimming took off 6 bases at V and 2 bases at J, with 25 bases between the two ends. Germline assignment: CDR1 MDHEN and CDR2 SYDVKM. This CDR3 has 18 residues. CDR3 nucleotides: TGTGCCAGCAGCCCCCCGAAGAACAGGGAGGGAATAAACACTGAAGCTTTCTTT. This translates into CASSPPKNREGINTEAFF.

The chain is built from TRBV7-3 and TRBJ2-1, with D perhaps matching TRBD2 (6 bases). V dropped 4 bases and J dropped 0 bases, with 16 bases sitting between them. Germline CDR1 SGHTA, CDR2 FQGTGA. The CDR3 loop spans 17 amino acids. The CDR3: CASSSLGGTSSYNEQFF. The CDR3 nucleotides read TGTGCCAGCAGCTCCCTTGGGGGGACCAGCTCCTACAATGAGCAGTTCTTC. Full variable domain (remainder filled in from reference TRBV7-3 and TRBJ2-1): GAGVSQTPSNKVTEKGKYVELRCDPISGHTALYWYRQSLGQGPEFLIYFQGTGAADDSGLPNDRFFAVRPEGSVSTLKIQRTERGDSAVYLCASSSLGGTSSYNEQFFGPGTRLTVL.

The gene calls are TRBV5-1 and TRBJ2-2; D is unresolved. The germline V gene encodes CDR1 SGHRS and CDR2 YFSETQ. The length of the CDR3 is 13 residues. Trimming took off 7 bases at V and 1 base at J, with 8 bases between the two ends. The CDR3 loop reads CASELRNTGELFF. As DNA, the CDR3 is TGCGCCAGCGAACTCCGGAACACCGGGGAGCTGTTTTTT.

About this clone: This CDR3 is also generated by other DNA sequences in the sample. In DNA form, the CDR3 reads TGTGCCAGCAGTTTACGGACAGGGTACACAGATACGCAGTATTTT. Its protein is CASSLRTGYTDTQYF. The rearrangement links TRBV28 to TRBJ2-3; 8 positions agree with TRBD1. V shed 2 bases, J shed 2 bases, and the junction held 3 bases outside the gene matches. Germline-derived CDR1 and CDR2 are MDHEN and SYDVKM. The length of the CDR3 is 15 residues. Together with reference TRBV28 and TRBJ2-3, the CDR3 gives the full variable domain: DVKVTQSSRYLVKRTGEKVFLECVQDMDHENMFWYRQDPGLGLRLIYFSYDVKMKEKGDIPEGYSVSREKKERFSLILESASTNQTSMYLCASSLRTGYTDTQYFGPGTRLTVL.

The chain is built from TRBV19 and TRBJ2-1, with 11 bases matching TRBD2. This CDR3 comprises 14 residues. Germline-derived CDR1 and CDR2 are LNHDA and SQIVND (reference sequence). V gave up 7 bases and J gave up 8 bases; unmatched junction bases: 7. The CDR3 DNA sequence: TGTGCCAGTATGCTAGCGGGGGGCGGGGATGAGCAGTTCTTC. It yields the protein CASMLAGGGDEQFF.

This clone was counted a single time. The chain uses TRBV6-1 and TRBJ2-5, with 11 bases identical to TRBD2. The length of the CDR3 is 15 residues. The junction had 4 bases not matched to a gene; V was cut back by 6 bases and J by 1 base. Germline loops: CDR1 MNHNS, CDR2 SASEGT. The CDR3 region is CASRRLAGPQETQYF. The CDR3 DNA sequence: TGTGCCAGCAGAAGACTAGCGGGACCCCAAGAGACCCAGTACTTC.

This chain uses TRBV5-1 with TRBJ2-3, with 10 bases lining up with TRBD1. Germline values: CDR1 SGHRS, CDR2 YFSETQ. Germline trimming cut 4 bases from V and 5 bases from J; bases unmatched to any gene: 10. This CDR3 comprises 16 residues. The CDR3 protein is CASSRGDRGVGDTQYF. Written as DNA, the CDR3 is TGCGCCAGCAGCAGGGGGGACAGGGGTGTTGGAGATACGCAGTATTTT.

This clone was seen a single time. CDR3: CASSLGGGWGTEAFF. The CDR3 region has the DNA TGTGCCAGCAGCTTAGGGGGGGGATGGGGCACTGAAGCTTTCTTT. The chain recombines TRBV13 with TRBJ1-1, with D possibly TRBD1 on 5 matching bases. Trimming removed 0 bases at V and 4 bases at J, with 12 bases between. This CDR3 is built from 15 residues. Germline V gene sequence: CDR1 PRHDT, CDR2 FYEKMQ (reference sequence).

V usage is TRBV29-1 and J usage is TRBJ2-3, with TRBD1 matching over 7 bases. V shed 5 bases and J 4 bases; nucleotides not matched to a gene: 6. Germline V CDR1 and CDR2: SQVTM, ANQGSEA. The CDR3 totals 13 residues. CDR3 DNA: TGCAGCGTTACCCACAGGGGCCCAGATACGCAGTATTTT. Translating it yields CSVTHRGPDTQYF.

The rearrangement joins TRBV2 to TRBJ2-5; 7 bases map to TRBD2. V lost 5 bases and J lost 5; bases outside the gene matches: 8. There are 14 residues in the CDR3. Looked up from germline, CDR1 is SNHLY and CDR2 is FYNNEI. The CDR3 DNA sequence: TGTGCCAGCAGTCCCAAGGCCGGGGGGGAGACCCAGTACTTC. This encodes CASSPKAGGETQYF.

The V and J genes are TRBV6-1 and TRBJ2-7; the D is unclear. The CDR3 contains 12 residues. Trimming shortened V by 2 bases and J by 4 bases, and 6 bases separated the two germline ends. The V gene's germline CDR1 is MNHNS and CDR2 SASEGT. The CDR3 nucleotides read TGTGCCAGCAGTGAACACGGTTACGAGCAGTACTTC. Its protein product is CASSEHGYEQYF.

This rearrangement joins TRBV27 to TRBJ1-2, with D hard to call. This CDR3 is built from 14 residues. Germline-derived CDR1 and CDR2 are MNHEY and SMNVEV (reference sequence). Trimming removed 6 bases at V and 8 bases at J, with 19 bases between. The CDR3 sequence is CASSFAGITGGYTF. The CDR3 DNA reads TGTGCCAGCAGCTTTGCCGGGATCACGGGAGGCTACACCTTC.

The chain's CDR3 is CASSSLTGGNGYTF. The CDR3 DNA reads TGCGCCAGCAGCTCCCTGACAGGGGGCAATGGCTACACCTTC. This sequence joins TRBV5-1 and TRBJ1-2, with 10 bases lining up with TRBD1. CDR3 size: 14 residues. J was trimmed by 6 bases and V by 3 bases; bases with no gene match: 5. CDR1 is SGHRS and CDR2 is YFSETQ in the germline V gene.

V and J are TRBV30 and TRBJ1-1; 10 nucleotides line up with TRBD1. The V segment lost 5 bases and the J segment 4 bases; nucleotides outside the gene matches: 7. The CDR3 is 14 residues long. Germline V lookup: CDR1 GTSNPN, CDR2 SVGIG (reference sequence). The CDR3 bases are TGTGCCTGGGGGACAGGGGTGGCCGGCACTGAAGCTTTCTTT. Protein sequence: CAWGTGVAGTEAFF. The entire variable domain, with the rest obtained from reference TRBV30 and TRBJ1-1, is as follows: SQTIHQWPATLVQPVGSPLSLECTVEGTSNPNLYWYRQAAGRGLQLLFYSVGIGQISSEVPQNLSASRPQDRQFILSSKKLLLSDSGFYLCAWGTGVAGTEAFFGQGTRLTVV.

DNA of the CDR3: TGCGCCAGCAGCTTGGACCGCGGGGGGGTGAGGTACGAGCAGTACTTC. Protein: CASSLDRGGVRYEQYF. V gene TRBV5-1 combines with J gene TRBJ2-7, with 9 bases fitting TRBD2. Germline CDR1 reads SGHRS; CDR2 reads YFSETQ. The CDR3 is made up of 16 amino acids. The V segment lost 0 bases and the J segment 4 bases; nucleotides outside the gene matches: 8.